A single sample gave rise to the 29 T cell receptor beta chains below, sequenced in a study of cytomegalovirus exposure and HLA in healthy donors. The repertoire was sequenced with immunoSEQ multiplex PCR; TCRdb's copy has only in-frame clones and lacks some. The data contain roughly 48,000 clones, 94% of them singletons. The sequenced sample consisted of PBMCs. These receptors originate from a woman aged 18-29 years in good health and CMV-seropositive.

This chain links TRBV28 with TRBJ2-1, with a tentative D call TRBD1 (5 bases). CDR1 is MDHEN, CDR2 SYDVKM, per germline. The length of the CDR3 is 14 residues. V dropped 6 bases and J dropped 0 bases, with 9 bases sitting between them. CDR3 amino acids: CASRRQTSYNEQFF. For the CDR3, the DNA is TGTGCCAGCAGACGACAGACCTCCTACAATGAGCAGTTCTTC. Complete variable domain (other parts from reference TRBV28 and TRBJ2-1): DVKVTQSSRYLVKRTGEKVFLECVQDMDHENMFWYRQDPGLGLRLIYFSYDVKMKEKGDIPEGYSVSREKKERFSLILESASTNQTSMYLCASRRQTSYNEQFFGPGTRLTVL.

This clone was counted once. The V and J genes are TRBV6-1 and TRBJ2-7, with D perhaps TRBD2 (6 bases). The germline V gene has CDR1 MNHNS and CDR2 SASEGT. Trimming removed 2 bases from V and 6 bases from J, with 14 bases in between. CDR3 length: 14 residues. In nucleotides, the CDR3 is TGTGCCAGCAGTGAATACGGGAGTCAAAGCGAGCAGTACTTC. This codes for CASSEYGSQSEQYF.

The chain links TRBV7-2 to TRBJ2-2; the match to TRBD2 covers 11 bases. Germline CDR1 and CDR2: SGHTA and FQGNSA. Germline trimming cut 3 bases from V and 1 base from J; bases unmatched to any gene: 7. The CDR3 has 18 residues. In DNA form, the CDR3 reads TGTGCCAGCAGCTTGCCGACCGGACTAGCGGGGAACACCGGGGAGCTGTTTTTT. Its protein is CASSLPTGLAGNTGELFF.

CDR3 in DNA: TGCGCCAGCAGCTTCGGGACAGGGACGGTCTATGGCTACACCTTC. It is translated as CASSFGTGTVYGYTF. This chain links TRBV5-1 with TRBJ1-2, with TRBD1 matching 9 bases. The CDR3 contains 15 residues. Germline CDR1 reads SGHRS; CDR2 reads YFSETQ. Losses at the gene ends were 2 bases for V and 4 bases for J; bases not matched to a gene: 6.

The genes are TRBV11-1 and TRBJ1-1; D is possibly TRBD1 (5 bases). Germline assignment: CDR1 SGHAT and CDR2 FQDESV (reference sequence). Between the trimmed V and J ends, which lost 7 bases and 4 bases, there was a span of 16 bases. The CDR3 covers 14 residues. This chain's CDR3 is CASTLAGGGTEAFF. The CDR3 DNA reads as TGTGCCAGCACCCTGGCGGGGGGGGGCACTGAAGCTTTCTTT. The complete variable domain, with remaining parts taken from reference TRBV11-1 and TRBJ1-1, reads EAEVAQSPRYKITEKSQAVAFWCDPISGHATLYWYRQILGQGPELLVQFQDESVVDDSQLPKDRFSAERLKGVDSTLKIQPAELGDSAMYLCASTLAGGGTEAFFGQGTRLTVV.

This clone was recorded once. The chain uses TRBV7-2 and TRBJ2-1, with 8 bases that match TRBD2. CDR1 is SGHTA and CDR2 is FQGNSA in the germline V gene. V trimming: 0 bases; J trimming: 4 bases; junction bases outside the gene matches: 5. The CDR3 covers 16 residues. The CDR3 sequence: CASSLARGGRYNEQFF. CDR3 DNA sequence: TGTGCCAGCAGCTTAGCCCGGGGGGGAAGGTACAATGAGCAGTTCTTC.

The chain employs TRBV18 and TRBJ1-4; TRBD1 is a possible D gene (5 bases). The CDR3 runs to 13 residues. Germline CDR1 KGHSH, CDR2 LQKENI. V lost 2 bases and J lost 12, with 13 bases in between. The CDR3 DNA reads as TGTGCCAGCTCACCAATGGCAGCGGGGGAACTGTTTTTT. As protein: CASSPMAAGELFF.

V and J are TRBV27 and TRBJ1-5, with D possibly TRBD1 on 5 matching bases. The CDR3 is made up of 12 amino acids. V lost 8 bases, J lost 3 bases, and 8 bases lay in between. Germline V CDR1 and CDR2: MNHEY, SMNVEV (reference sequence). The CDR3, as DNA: TGTGCCAGCGGGGCGCCCAATCAGCCCCAGCATTTT. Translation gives CASGAPNQPQHF.

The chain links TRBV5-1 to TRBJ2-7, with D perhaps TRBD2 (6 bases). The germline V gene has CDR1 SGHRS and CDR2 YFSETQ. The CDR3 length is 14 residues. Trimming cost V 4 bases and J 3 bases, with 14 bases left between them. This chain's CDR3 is CASSRGTPSYEQYF. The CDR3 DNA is TGCGCCAGCAGCCGAGGGACTCCCAGCTACGAGCAGTACTTC.

The CDR3 here is CASSLAGNTEAFF. The CDR3 coding sequence is TGTGCCAGCAGCTTGGCAGGGAACACTGAAGCTTTCTTT. The chain has TRBV5-6 and TRBJ1-1; D gene unclear. The CDR3 length is 13 residues. V dropped 0 bases and J dropped 1 base, with 4 bases sitting between them. The germline CDR1 and CDR2 sequences are SGHDT and YYEEEE. Together with reference TRBV5-6 and TRBJ1-1, the CDR3 gives the full variable domain: DAGVTQSPTHLIKTRGQQVTLRCSPKSGHDTVSWYQQALGQGPQFIFQYYEEEERQRGNFPDRFSGHQFPNYSSELNVNALLLGDSALYLCASSLAGNTEAFFGQGTRLTVV.

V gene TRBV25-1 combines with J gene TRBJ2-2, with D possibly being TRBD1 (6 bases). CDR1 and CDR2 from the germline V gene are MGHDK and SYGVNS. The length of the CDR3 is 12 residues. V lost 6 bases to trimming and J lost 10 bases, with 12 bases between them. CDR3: CASRQGWEELFF. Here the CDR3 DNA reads TGTGCCAGCAGACAGGGTTGGGAGGAGCTGTTTTTT.

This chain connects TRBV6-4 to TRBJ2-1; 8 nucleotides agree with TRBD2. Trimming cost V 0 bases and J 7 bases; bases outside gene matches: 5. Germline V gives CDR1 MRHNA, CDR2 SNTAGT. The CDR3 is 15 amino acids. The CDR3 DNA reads TGTGCCAGCAGTGACTCTAGCGGGAACGTAAATGAGCAGTTCTTC. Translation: CASSDSSGNVNEQFF.

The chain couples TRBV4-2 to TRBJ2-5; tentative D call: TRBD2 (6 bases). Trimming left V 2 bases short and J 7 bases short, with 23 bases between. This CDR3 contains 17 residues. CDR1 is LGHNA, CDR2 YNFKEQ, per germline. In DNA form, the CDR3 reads TGTGCCAGCAGCCAATTGGACGCCCCAGCCGCCGGGGGGACCCAGTACTTC. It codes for CASSQLDAPAAGGTQYF.

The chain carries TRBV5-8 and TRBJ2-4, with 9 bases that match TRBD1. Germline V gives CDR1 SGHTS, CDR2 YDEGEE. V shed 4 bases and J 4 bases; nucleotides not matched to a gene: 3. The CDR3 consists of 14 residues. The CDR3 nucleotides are TGTGCCAGCAGCCCGACAGGGGGGAAAAACATTCAGTACTTC. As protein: CASSPTGGKNIQYF.

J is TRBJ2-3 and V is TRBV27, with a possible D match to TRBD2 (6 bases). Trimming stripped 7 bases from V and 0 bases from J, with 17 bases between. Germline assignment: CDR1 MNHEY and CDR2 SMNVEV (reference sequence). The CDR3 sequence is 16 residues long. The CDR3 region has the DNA TGTGCCAGCAAAAAAGTCGGAGGGGAAAGCACAGATACGCAGTATTTT. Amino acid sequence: CASKKVGGESTDTQYF.

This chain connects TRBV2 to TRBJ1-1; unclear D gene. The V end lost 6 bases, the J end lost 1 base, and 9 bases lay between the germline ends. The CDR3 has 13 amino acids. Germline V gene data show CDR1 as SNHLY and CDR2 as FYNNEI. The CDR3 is CASRVSWNTEAFF. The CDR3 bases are TGTGCCAGCAGAGTCAGTTGGAACACTGAAGCTTTCTTT.

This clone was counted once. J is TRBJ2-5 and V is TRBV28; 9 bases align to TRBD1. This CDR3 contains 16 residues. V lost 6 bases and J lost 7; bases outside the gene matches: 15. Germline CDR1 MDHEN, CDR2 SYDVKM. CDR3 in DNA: TGTGCCAGCAGAATGCCGGGACAGGGCTTATTGGGGACCCAGTACTTC. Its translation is CASRMPGQGLLGTQYF. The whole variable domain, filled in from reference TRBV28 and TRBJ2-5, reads DVKVTQSSRYLVKRTGEKVFLECVQDMDHENMFWYRQDPGLGLRLIYFSYDVKMKEKGDIPEGYSVSREKKERFSLILESASTNQTSMYLCASRMPGQGLLGTQYFGPGTRLLVL.

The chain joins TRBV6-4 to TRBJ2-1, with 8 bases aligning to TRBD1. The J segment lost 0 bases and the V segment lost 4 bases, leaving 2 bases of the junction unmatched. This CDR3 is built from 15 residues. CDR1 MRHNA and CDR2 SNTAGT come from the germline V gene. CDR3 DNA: TGTGCCAGCAGTGGGGGGACAGGCTCCTACAATGAGCAGTTCTTC. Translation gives CASSGGTGSYNEQFF.

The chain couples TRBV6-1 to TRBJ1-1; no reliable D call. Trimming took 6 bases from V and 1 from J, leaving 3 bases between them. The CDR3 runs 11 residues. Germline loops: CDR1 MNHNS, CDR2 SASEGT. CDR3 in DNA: TGTGCCAGCAGCTCGAACACTGAAGCTTTCTTT. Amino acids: CASSSNTEAFF.

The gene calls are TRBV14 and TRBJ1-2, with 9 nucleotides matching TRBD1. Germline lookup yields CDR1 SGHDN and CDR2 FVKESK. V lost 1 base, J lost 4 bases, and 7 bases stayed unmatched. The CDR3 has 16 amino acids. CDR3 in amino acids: CASSQALGDRAYGYTF. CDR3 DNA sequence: TGTGCCAGCAGCCAAGCTCTGGGGGACAGGGCCTATGGCTACACCTTC. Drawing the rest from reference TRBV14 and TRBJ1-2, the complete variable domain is EAGVTQFPSHSVIEKGQTVTLRCDPISGHDNLYWYRRVMGKEIKFLLHFVKESKQDESGMPNNRFLAERTGGTYSTLKVQPAELEDSGVYFCASSQALGDRAYGYTFGSGTRLTVV.

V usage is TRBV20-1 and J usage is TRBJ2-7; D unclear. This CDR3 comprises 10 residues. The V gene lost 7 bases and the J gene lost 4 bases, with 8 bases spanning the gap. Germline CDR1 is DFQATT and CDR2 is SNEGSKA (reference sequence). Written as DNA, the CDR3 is TGCAGTGGACTGTATTACGAGCAGTACTTC. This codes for CSGLYYEQYF.

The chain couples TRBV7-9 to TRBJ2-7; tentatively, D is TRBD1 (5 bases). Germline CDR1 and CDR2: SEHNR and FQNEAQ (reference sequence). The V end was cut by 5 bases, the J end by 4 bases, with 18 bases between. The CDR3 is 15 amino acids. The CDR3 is CASSTRQGTKYEQYF. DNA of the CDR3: TGTGCCAGCAGCACCCGGCAGGGCACTAAATACGAGCAGTACTTC.

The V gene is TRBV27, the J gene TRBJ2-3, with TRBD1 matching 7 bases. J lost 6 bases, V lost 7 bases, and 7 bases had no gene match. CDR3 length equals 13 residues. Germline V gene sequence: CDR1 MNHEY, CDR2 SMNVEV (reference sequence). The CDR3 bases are TGTGCCAGCACCCCAATACAGGGGGATACGCAGTATTTT. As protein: CASTPIQGDTQYF.

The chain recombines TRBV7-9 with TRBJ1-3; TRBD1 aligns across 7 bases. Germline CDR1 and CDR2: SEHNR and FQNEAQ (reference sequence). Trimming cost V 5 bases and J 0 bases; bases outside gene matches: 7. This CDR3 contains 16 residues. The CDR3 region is CASSPRDSHSGNTIYF. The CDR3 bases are TGTGCCAGCAGCCCCCGGGACAGCCACTCTGGAAACACCATATATTTT.

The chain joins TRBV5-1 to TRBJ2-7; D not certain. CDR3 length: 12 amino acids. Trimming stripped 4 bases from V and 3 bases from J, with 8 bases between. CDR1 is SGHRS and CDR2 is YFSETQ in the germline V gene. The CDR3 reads CASSPLLYEQYF. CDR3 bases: TGCGCCAGCAGCCCTCTCCTCTACGAGCAGTACTTC. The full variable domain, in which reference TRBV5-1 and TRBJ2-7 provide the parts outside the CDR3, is KAGVTQTPRYLIKTRGQQVTLSCSPISGHRSVSWYQQTPGQGLQFLFEYFSETQRNKGNFPGRFSGRQFSNSRSEMNVSTLELGDSALYLCASSPLLYEQYFGPGTRLTVT.

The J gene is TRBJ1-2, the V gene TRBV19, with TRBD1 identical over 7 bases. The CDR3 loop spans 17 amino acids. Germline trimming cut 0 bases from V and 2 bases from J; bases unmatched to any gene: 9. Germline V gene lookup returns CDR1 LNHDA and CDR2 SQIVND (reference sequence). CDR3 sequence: CASSIDLSTGQNYGYTF. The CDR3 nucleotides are TGTGCCAGTAGTATAGACCTCTCAACGGGACAGAACTATGGCTACACCTTC.

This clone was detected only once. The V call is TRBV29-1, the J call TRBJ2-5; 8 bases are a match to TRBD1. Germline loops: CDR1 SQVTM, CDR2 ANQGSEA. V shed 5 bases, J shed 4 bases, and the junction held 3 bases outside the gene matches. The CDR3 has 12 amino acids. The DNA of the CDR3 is TGCAGCGTTATTACAGGGGGAGAGACCCAGTACTTC. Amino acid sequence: CSVITGGETQYF.

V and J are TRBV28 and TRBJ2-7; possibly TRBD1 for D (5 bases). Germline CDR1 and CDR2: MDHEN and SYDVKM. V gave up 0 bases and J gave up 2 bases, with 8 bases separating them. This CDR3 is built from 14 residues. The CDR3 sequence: CASSLWGPTYEQYF. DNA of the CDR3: TGTGCCAGCAGTTTATGGGGGCCGACCTACGAGCAGTACTTC.

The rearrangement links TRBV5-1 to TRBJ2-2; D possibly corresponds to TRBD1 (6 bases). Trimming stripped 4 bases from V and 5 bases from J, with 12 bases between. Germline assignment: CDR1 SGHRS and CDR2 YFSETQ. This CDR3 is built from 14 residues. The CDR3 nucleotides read TGCGCCAGCAGCACCGGTGGACAGACCGGGGAGCTGTTTTTT. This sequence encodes CASSTGGQTGELFF.